Below are 14 T cell receptor beta chains sequenced from a single sample in a study of blood T cell repertoires in COVID-19. Profiled with immunoSEQ multiplex PCR; TCRdb holds only in-frame clones, not every one. The sample lists about 300,000 clones, around nine tenths occurring once. The sequencing sample was made of PBMCs or T cells enriched from blood (not recorded which). These receptors all come from a woman aged 25 to 39 who had recovered from COVID-19.

This clone came up once. V usage is TRBV5-1 and J usage is TRBJ2-2, with a tentative D call TRBD1 (6 bases). CDR3 length: 18 residues. V shed 1 base and J shed 5 bases, with 21 bases lying between them. CDR1 and CDR2 (germline): SGHRS, YFSETQ. CDR3: CASSLYVWGQGKTGELFF. Here the CDR3 DNA reads TGCGCCAGCAGCTTGTACGTCTGGGGTCAGGGGAAGACCGGGGAGCTGTTTTTT. The entire variable domain, with the rest obtained from reference TRBV5-1 and TRBJ2-2, is as follows: KAGVTQTPRYLIKTRGQQVTLSCSPISGHRSVSWYQQTPGQGLQFLFEYFSETQRNKGNFPGRFSGRQFSNSRSEMNVSTLELGDSALYLCASSLYVWGQGKTGELFFGEGSRLTVL.

V usage is TRBV21-1 and J usage is TRBJ2-3; TRBD2, the table's D call, was not compared with the DNA. TRBV21-1 is assigned pseudogene status. This CDR3 region has 19 residues. The CDR3 is CASSKPNPRTSGDTDTQYF. The CDR3 nucleotides read TGTGCCAGCAGCAAACCAAACCCGAGGACTAGCGGGGACACAGATACGCAGTATTTT.

The chain uses TRBV5-1 and TRBJ2-7; 7 bases fit TRBD1. Germline loops: CDR1 SGHRS, CDR2 YFSETQ. The length of the CDR3 is 14 residues. V dropped 4 bases and J dropped 3; count of bases not matched to a gene: 7. CDR3: CASSGTGVDYEQYF. The CDR3, as DNA: TGCGCCAGCAGCGGTACAGGGGTTGACTACGAGCAGTACTTC. Drawing the rest from reference TRBV5-1 and TRBJ2-7, the complete variable domain is KAGVTQTPRYLIKTRGQQVTLSCSPISGHRSVSWYQQTPGQGLQFLFEYFSETQRNKGNFPGRFSGRQFSNSRSEMNVSTLELGDSALYLCASSGTGVDYEQYFGPGTRLTVT.

The V and J genes are TRBV15 and TRBJ1-2, with D uncertain. The CDR3 extends over 16 amino acids. The V gene lost 0 bases and the J gene lost 3 bases, with 14 bases spanning the gap. In germline, CDR1 is LNHNV, CDR2 YYDKDF (reference sequence). In DNA, the CDR3 is TGTGCCACCAGCAGAGATTTAGTTGTCGGAGACTATGGCTACACCTTC. Translated, it gives CATSRDLVVGDYGYTF.

This clone was detected once. DNA for the CDR3: TGTGCCAGTAGTATAGGTGGCAGGGGTATGGGTGAGCAGTTCTTC. Its protein product is CASSIGGRGMGEQFF. This rearrangement joins TRBV19 to TRBJ2-1, with D possibly matching TRBD1 (6 bases). Trimming left V 1 base short and J 9 bases short, with 16 bases between. The CDR3 contains 15 residues. Germline CDR1 reads LNHDA; CDR2 reads SQIVND (reference sequence).

The chain couples TRBV4-1 to TRBJ2-3; 10 nucleotides line up with TRBD2. The V segment lost 1 base and the J segment 4 bases; nucleotides outside the gene matches: 5. Germline CDR1 is MGHRA and CDR2 is YSYEKL. The CDR3 extends over 16 amino acids. CDR3 nucleotides: TGCGCCAGCAGCCAAGGGGGACTAGCGTTCGCAGATACGCAGTATTTT. Translating it yields CASSQGGLAFADTQYF.

The chain carries TRBV27 and TRBJ2-5; TRBD1 agrees at 9 bases. CDR1 is MNHEY, CDR2 SMNVEV, per germline (reference sequence). The V segment lost 10 bases and the J segment 6 bases; nucleotides outside the gene matches: 15. CDR3 length: 15 residues. CDR3 region: CATRRPGQGVQTQYF. DNA for the CDR3: TGTGCCACCCGAAGGCCGGGACAGGGAGTTCAGACCCAGTACTTC.

This clone was found once. The J gene is TRBJ2-7, the V gene TRBV30; 7 bases align to TRBD2. The germline CDR1 and CDR2 sequences are GTSNPN and SVGIG (reference sequence). Trimming at V came to 4 bases and at J to 2 bases, leaving 2 bases not matched to a gene. CDR3 length: 12 amino acids. CDR3 coding DNA: TGTGCCTGGACTAGCGGAGCCTACGAGCAGTACTTC. Protein sequence: CAWTSGAYEQYF.

The rearrangement links TRBV21-1 to TRBJ1-4. TRBV21-1 is a pseudogene locus. This CDR3 is 18 amino acids long. CDR3 loop: CASSKGPRIGDLNEKLFF. For the CDR3, the DNA is TGTGCCAGCAGCAAAGGTCCCCGCATAGGAGACCTTAATGAAAAACTGTTTTTT.

V usage is TRBV19 and J usage is TRBJ1-1, with a possible D match to TRBD1 (5 bases). Looked up from germline, CDR1 is LNHDA and CDR2 is SQIVND (reference sequence). V lost 0 bases to trimming and J lost 3 bases, with 14 bases between them. This CDR3 comprises 16 residues. The CDR3 coding sequence is TGTGCCAGTAGTATAGAGGGGGGTTGGACGGACACTGAAGCTTTCTTT. Encoded protein: CASSIEGGWTDTEAFF.

The genes are TRBV3-1 (or the pseudogene TRBV3-2) and TRBJ1-1; 8 bases match TRBD1. The length of the CDR3 is 14 residues. Trimming cost V 2 bases and J 4 bases; bases outside gene matches: 3. The V gene's germline CDR1 is LGHDT and CDR2 YNNKEL (reference sequence). The CDR3 sequence: CASSQFQGATEAFF. The CDR3 DNA reads TGTGCCAGCAGCCAATTCCAGGGGGCCACTGAAGCTTTCTTT.

On this clone: The sample contains more than one DNA sequence encoding this CDR3. The rearrangement uses TRBV27 and TRBJ2-5; TRBD2 aligns across 12 bases. Germline lookup yields CDR1 MNHEY and CDR2 SMNVEV (reference sequence). CDR3 length: 16 amino acids. J lost 1 base, V lost 4 bases, and 4 bases had no gene match. CDR3 amino acids: CASSSLAGGPQETQYF. In DNA form, the CDR3 reads TGTGCCAGCAGTTCCCTAGCGGGGGGGCCCCAAGAGACCCAGTACTTC.

This chain joins TRBV25-1 and TRBJ2-2, with D tentatively TRBD1 (5 bases). V shed 5 bases and J shed 6 bases, with 16 bases lying between them. The CDR3 has 15 amino acids. The V gene's germline CDR1 is MGHDK and CDR2 SYGVNS. The CDR3 spells CASSSVRAGAGELFF. The DNA for the CDR3 is TGTGCCAGCAGTTCCGTCAGGGCAGGCGCCGGGGAGCTGTTTTTT.

The DNA of the CDR3 is TGTGCCTGGAGTGTAGACCCAAGTTGGGGGGATGGCTACACCTTC. Encoded protein: CAWSVDPSWGDGYTF. The J gene is TRBJ1-2, the V gene TRBV30; D perhaps matches TRBD1 (5 bases). The length of the CDR3 is 15 residues. Trimming cost V 0 bases and J 6 bases, with 17 bases left between them. The germline CDR1 and CDR2 sequences are GTSNPN and SVGIG (reference sequence).